This entry is about one T cell receptor beta chain. It lacks a known antigen. No base qualities exist here, and no much larger clone lies one base off it. Donors were approximately 42 systemically healthy Caucasian individuals from Russia aged roughly 6 to 100 years. Approximately 9.3 milliliters of peripheral blood were drawn from each donor into EDTA-treated Vacutainer tubes. Ficoll-Paque density-gradient centrifugation was used to isolate PBMCs, with at least 7 million obtained per sample. Total RNA, at least 6 micrograms per sample, was extracted from PBMCs with Trizol reagent. For every donor, flow cytometry on a PBMC aliquot measured the percentage of naive CD45RAhigh/CD27high T cells. These data are taken from a study of blood T cells in healthy people across ages (dated by TCRdb to about 2015). Study-level background: Template switching captured roughly one uniquely barcoded TCR beta cDNA molecule per two T cells in model experiments. Age-related changes in TCR beta repertoire diversity were measured in the study by deep sequencing normalized with unique cDNA molecular identifiers. Donors were grouped into four age groups: young (average about 15 years), middle-aged (under 40), aged (around 62) and long-lived (about 82). For two donors (one aged 18 to 30 and one aged 80 or older), the study analyzed two additional independent replicas of 1 million unique cDNA reads from the same blood draw. To avoid experimental bias, donors of different ages were distributed randomly across sequencing lanes.

The germline V gene supplies CDR1 LGHNA and CDR2 YSLEER. The CDR3 spans 14 residues, from the cysteine through the phenylalanine. Only the CDR3 portion is preserved as DNA: 42 bases, with reading frame beginning at the first base. The germline ends are 12 bases apart after V is trimmed by 0 bases and J by 6 bases. Library method: 5' RACE. Sequencing instrument: Illumina HiSeq 2500. A second PCR of roughly 6 to 12 cycles was performed with a sample-barcoded 5' primer and a J-beta primer mix. Each TCR beta cDNA molecule received a unique molecular identifier from a template-switch 5' adaptor carrying 12 random nucleotides. At least 3 million CDR3-containing paired-end reads were obtained from each sample. All of the RNA was converted into first-strand cDNA using the Mint cDNA synthesis kit, with a TRBC-specific oligonucleotide serving as the primer. Following uracil-DNA glycosylase treatment, all cDNA underwent a first 18-cycle PCR with the universal primers M1SS and BC2_uni_R. In the original analysis: Each sample was normalized by randomly selecting 1 million high-quality reads, each carrying a distinct molecular identifier. Reads with shared molecular identifiers were discarded instead of being binned into consensus sequences. MiTCR, with a Q25 quality threshold and the strictest error-elimination algorithm, was used for CDR3 identification, clonotype clustering and error correction. A nonparametric unseen species model with Euler transformation was used to estimate lower-bound total TCR beta diversity. Using fastp at Q25 and MiXCR, TCRdb reprocessed the public reads and kept productive beta chains. Rows are combined by CDR3 protein, so each entry shows the most common genes and DNA. TCRdb, not the authors, supplied the V and J calls. The table for this sample lists about 830,000 distinct CDR3 sequences; roughly 60% of them were counted only once. Together, the top ten hold approximately 30% of the sample.

Findings and caveats that apply to the study as a whole: Total diversity estimates from one million sequenced T cells were considered lower bounds and underestimates. Because the CMV infection status of the donors was unknown, age-related changes in expanded clonotypes may potentially have been confounded. The long-lived group showed more naive CD4+ T cells, fewer expanded clones and increased TCR diversity than the aged group, suggesting age selection. The percentage of naive T cells measured by flow cytometry correlated strongly with observed TCR beta diversity. Observed TCR beta diversity per million T cells fell roughly linearly with age, and a significant reduction was already apparent by age around 36. Conclusive comparison of naive and antigen-experienced compartments was prevented by the profiling of bulk unsorted PBMCs.

The receptor's source is a man aged 30 to 39 in good health. The chain couples TRBV4-3 to TRBJ2-7, and the D gene may be TRBD2, 5 bases matching. Sequenced input: blood. CDR3 protein: CASSQDWPGIEQYF. The DNA sequence reads TGCGCCAGCAGCCAAGATTGGCCGGGAATCGAGCAGTACTTC.